This T cell receptor beta chain was recovered during a study of graft-versus-host responses after intestinal transplantation. Study results and caveats: After transplant, early declines in HvG clones were associated with peak levels of circulating GvH clones. In recipient marrow, GvH clones were found, and some appeared first in ileum or blood.

Assay: immunoSEQ multiplex PCR; the TCRdb copy retains only in-frame clones and omits some. Of more than 90,000 clones in the sample, around 94% were seen once. As for this clone: The antigen is unknown.

The material was unstimulated CD4+ T cells sorted from spleen or lymph node cells, obtained before transplant. This TCR came from a human donor who was the organ donor for an intestinal transplant.

The CDR3 loop is CASSSPDRGPGGYTF. As DNA, the CDR3 is TGTGCCAGCAGCTCGCCGGACAGGGGGCCGGGGGGCTACACCTTC. The chain joins TRBV7-2 to TRBJ1-2; TRBD1 matches 11 bases. V was clipped by 4 bases and J by 8 bases; unmatched bases: 9. This CDR3 contains 15 residues. Germline CDR1 and CDR2: SGHTA and FQGNSA.